This TCR beta chain stems from a study of blood T cell repertoires in COVID-19. Study information: Samples taken during acute and convalescent COVID-19 were collected in the United States, Italy and Spain. T cells, B-cell-depleted T cells, or PBMCs provided the cDNA or gDNA that served as material.

CDR1 and CDR2 (germline): SGHRS, YFSETQ. The length of the CDR3 is 14 residues. V was clipped by 4 bases and J by 4 bases; unmatched bases: 6. Enrolment of Seattle patients took place during active infection, and they were followed longitudinally. Authors' data handling: How many nucleated cells were present was estimated from reference gene primer amplification. Profiled with immunoSEQ multiplex PCR; TCRdb holds only in-frame clones, not every one. V and J calls and clone size come straight from that table; D and trimming were deduced from the DNA. The sample yields some 180,000 clones, 65% to 85% seen once.

The V gene is TRBV5-1, the J gene TRBJ1-2; 8 bases match TRBD1. The specimen sequenced was peripheral blood. This sequence originates from a woman aged 40 to 50 with COVID-19, enrolled during active disease. The CDR3 DNA reads as TGCGCCAGCAGCCCCGGACAGGGCTCCTATGGCTACACCTTC. This encodes CASSPGQGSYGYTF.